This T cell receptor (beta chain) was profiled in a study of identical twins. The J segment lost 5 bases and the V segment lost 5 bases, leaving 6 bases of the junction unmatched. Germline V lookup: CDR1 WNHNN, CDR2 SYGVQD (reference sequence). This CDR3 is 14 amino acids long. This clonotype occurred a few times. Its target is not known. Template switching added a universal primer site; cDNA carried unique molecular identifiers. TCRdb called the 5' RACE reads again in MiXCR, with one record for every CDR3 protein. Of 200,000 to 300,000 distinct CDR3 sequences in the sample, about 11% are singletons; the top ten hold about a tenth. Study conclusions and caveats: Recombination models fit unrelated individuals' TCR alpha sharing but underestimated twins'. Abundant beta clonotypes from cord blood had fewer insertions, unlike memory repertoires, which showed none. The study drew conclusions from cross-sectional statistical analysis, not from following the same donors.

This clonotype originated in a man in his fifties in good health. The V gene is TRBV10-1, the J gene TRBJ2-7; 10 nucleotides line up with TRBD1. Sequencing input: memory T cells sorted from blood. Here the CDR3 DNA reads TGCGCCAGCAGTCCCGGGACAGGGGCCCACGAGCAGTACTTC. This encodes CASSPGTGAHEQYF.